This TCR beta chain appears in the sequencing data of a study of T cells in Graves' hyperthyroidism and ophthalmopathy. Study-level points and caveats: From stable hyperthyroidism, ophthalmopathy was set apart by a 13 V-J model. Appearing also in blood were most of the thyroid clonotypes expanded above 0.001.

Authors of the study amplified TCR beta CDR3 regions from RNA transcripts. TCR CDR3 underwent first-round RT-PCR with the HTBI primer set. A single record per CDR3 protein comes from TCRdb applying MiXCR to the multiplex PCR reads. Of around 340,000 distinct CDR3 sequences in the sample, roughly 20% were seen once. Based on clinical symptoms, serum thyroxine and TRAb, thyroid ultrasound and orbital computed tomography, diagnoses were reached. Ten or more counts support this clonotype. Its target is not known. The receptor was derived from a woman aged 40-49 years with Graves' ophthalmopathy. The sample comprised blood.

The CDR3 sequence is CASTGSDYGYTF. CDR3 nucleotide sequence: TGCGCCAGCACAGGATCAGACTATGGCTACACCTTC. This chain connects TRBV5-1 to TRBJ1-2; D remains ambiguous. The CDR3 consists of 12 residues. The V gene lost 6 bases and the J gene lost 3 bases, with 9 bases spanning the gap. CDR1 is SGHRS and CDR2 is YFSETQ in the germline V gene.